This TCR beta chain was retrieved from a study of T cells after yellow fever vaccination. Looking at the study overall: SMART-Seq v4 Ultra Low Input served to prepare low-cell-number fractions.

Germline values: CDR1 SGHRS, CDR2 YFSETQ. The V gene end was trimmed by 6 bases and the J gene end by 7 bases; junction bases not matched to a gene: 8. This CDR3 has 15 amino acids. In regard to this clonotype: Its target is not known.

5'RACE template switching generated TCR cDNA, adding a universal primer site and UMIs. TCRdb reprocessed the 5' RACE reads via MiXCR and lists one record per CDR3 protein. In the table there are approximately 300,000 distinct CDR3 sequences, about 6.9% of which are singletons. Study-wide findings and caveats: Most primary-vaccination clones recurred post-booster (roughly 96% CD4, roughly 90% CD8). Contaminating bulk clonotypes could be abundant in FACS-sorted repertoires.

The sequences come from PBMCs, collected about 41 days after the first yellow fever vaccination. The receptor comes from a man in his late teens or twenties who received the YFV17D yellow fever vaccine. The chain carries TRBV5-1 and TRBJ1-6; 9 bases map to TRBD1. The CDR3 sequence is CASNPTGGENSPLHF. The CDR3 DNA sequence: TGCGCCAGCAATCCGACAGGGGGTGAAAATTCACCCCTCCACTTT.